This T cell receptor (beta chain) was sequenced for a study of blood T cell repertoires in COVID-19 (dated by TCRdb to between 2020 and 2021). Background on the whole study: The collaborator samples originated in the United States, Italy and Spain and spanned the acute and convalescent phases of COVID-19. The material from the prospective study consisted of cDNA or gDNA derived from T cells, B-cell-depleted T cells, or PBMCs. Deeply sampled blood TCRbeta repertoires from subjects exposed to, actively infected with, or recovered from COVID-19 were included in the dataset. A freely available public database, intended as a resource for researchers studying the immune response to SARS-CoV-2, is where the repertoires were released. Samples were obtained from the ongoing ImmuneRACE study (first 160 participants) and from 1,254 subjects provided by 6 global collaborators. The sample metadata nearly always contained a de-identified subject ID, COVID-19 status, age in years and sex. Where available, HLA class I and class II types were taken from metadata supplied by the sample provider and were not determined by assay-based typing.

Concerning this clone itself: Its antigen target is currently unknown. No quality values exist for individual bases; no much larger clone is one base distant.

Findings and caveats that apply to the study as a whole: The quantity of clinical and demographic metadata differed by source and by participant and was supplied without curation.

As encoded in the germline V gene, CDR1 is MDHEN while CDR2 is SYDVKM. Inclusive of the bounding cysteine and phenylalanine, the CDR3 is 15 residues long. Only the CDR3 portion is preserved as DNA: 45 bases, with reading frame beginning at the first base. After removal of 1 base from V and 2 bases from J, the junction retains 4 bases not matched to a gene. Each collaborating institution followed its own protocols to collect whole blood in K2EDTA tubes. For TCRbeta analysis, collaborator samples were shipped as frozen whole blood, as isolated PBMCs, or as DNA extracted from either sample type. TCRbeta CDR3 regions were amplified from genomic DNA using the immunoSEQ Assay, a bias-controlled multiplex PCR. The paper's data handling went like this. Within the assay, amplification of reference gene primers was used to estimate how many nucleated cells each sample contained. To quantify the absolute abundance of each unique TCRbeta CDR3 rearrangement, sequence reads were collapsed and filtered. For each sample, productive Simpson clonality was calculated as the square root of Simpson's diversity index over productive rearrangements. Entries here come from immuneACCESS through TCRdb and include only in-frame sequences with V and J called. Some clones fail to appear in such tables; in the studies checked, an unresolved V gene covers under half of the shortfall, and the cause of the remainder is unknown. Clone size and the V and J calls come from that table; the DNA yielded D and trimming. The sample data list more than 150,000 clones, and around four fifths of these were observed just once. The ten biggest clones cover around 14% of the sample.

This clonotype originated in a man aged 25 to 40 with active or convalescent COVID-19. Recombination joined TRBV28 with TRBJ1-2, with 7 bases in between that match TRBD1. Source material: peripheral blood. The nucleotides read TGTGCCAGCAGTTTATATAAAGGGGGCAACTATGGCTACACCTTC. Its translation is CASSLYKGGNYGYTF.